The T cell receptor beta chain described here comes from a study of a mutant IDH1 vaccine in newly diagnosed glioma. As to this clone: Its antigen is still unknown.

Regarding time point: week 11, during vaccination. Each dose delivered 300 ug of mutant IDH1 20-mer peptide subcutaneously with imiquimod. CDR1 is SGHRS and CDR2 is YFSETQ in the germline V gene. The CDR3 runs to 15 residues. Trimming shortened V by 0 bases and J by 5 bases, and 14 bases separated the two germline ends. TCRdb's copy holds only in-frame clones and misses some; the assay was immunoSEQ multiplex PCR. The top ten clones hold around 0.6% of a sample with 110,000 or so clones, 85% to 90% of them seen once. The sample in question was PBMCs, obtained from a glioma patient whose treatment included an IDH1 peptide vaccine. V is TRBV5-1 and J is TRBJ2-5; tentative D call: TRBD1 (6 bases). This TCR derives from a woman in her 50s with glioma. The CDR3 nucleotides are TGCGCCAGCAGCTTGGCGGCAGGGGTTTGGGAGACCCAGTACTTC. This sequence encodes CASSLAAGVWETQYF.